Sequencing of this T cell receptor (beta chain) was carried out in a study of T-cell reconstitution after alpha-beta-depleted transplantation in children. Whole-study findings and limits: One year post-transplant, T-cell counts and diversity were largely derived from T cells produced anew. Diversity of TCRbeta at day 60 was high in some patients, arising from surviving recipient T cells and thymic progenitors. Two months or so post-transplant, alpha-beta T cells reportedly derived from several hundred expanded graft clones.

This sample's TCRbeta library carried unique molecular identifier barcodes. TCRdb reprocessed the PCR reads via MiXCR and lists one record per CDR3 protein. This sample has 600,000 to 800,000 distinct CDR3 sequences, with around 13% found just once. The CDR3 runs 12 residues. CDR1 and CDR2 from the germline V gene are LNHNV and YYDKDF (reference sequence). Concerning this clonotype itself: Antigen unknown. The junction departs from the called germline gene at one end, perhaps through a read error.

Sample: PBMCs, taken before TCRalphabeta/CD19-depleted stem cell transplant. This sequence was found in a girl aged 2 to 10 with congenital amegakaryocytic thrombocytopenia, due to receive a stem cell transplant. The chain carries TRBV15 and TRBJ1-3; no clear D. CDR3 residues: CATSEYGNTTYF. DNA of the CDR3: TGTGCCACCAGCGAATATGGAAACACCACATATTTT.